A selection of T cell receptor beta chains follows, all from one sample in a study of response to subunit inactivated influenza vaccine. In TCRdb, the RT-PCR reads were re-called with MiXCR into one record per CDR3 protein. Of around 200,000 distinct CDR3 sequences listed, about an eighth are singletons. The sequencing used CD8+ T cells sorted from PBMCs, collected around 5 days after vaccination. Receptors were obtained from a man aged 50-59 years who received an inactivated influenza vaccine. Both conserved end residues are part of each CDR3. Fields, in order: V gene, clone size, CDR3 length, D gene, J gene, CDR3 protein, CDR3 DNA. D genes are given only for firm matches. Clone size appears in some rows only: once, few, many, or a class for an expanded clone.

V gene: TRBV12-3/TRBV12-4; clone size: many; CDR3 length: 15; D gene: -; J gene: TRBJ1-5; CDR3 protein: CASTHRGDTGGPQHF; CDR3 DNA: TGTGCCAGCACACACCGCGGGGACACTGGCGGGCCCCAGCATTTT
V gene: TRBV7-9; clone size: many; CDR3 length: 15; D gene: TRBD1; J gene: TRBJ2-5; CDR3 protein: CASSLGQGAGETQYF; CDR3 DNA: TGTGCCAGCAGCTTAGGTCAGGGGGCTGGAGAGACCCAGTACTTC
V gene: TRBV6-2/TRBV6-3; clone size: few; CDR3 length: 14; D gene: -; J gene: TRBJ1-5; CDR3 protein: CASSYDLGNQPQHF; CDR3 DNA: TGTGCCAGCAGTTACGATTTGGGCAATCAGCCCCAGCATTTT
V gene: TRBV7-9; clone size: few; CDR3 length: 15; D gene: -; J gene: TRBJ2-3; CDR3 protein: CASSFRDQRTDTQYF; CDR3 DNA: TGTGCCAGCAGCTTCCGGGACCAGAGGACAGATACGCAGTATTTT
V gene: TRBV4-2; clone size: few; CDR3 length: 16; D gene: -; J gene: TRBJ1-5; CDR3 protein: CASSQELALLYQPQHF; CDR3 DNA: TGTGCCAGCAGCCAAGAGTTAGCACTGCTCTATCAGCCCCAGCATTTT
V gene: TRBV2; clone size: -; CDR3 length: 14; D gene: TRBD2; J gene: TRBJ2-1; CDR3 protein: CASSVSGGTHEQFF; CDR3 DNA: TGTGCCAGCAGTGTCTCGGGAGGGACACATGAGCAGTTCTTC
V gene: TRBV14; clone size: -; CDR3 length: 16; D gene: TRBD2; J gene: TRBJ2-3; CDR3 protein: CASSHTGLAGEDTQYF; CDR3 DNA: TGTGCCAGCAGCCACACCGGACTAGCGGGAGAGGATACGCAGTATTTT
V gene: TRBV10-3; clone size: few; CDR3 length: 13; D gene: -; J gene: TRBJ1-2; CDR3 protein: CAIRLDTNYGYTF; CDR3 DNA: TGTGCCATCAGGCTGGACACCAACTATGGCTACACCTTC
V gene: TRBV12-3/TRBV12-4; clone size: -; CDR3 length: 14; D gene: -; J gene: TRBJ2-5; CDR3 protein: CASSRQEGAETQYF; CDR3 DNA: TGTGCCAGCAGTCGACAGGAGGGCGCCGAGACCCAGTACTTC
V gene: TRBV6-5; clone size: few; CDR3 length: 17; D gene: TRBD2; J gene: TRBJ2-3; CDR3 protein: CASSYSFRLAGADTQYF; CDR3 DNA: TGTGCCAGCAGTTACTCGTTCCGGCTAGCGGGGGCAGATACGCAGTATTTT
V gene: TRBV12-3/TRBV12-4; clone size: few; CDR3 length: 17; D gene: TRBD1; J gene: TRBJ2-3; CDR3 protein: CASSSATTGRYTDTQYF; CDR3 DNA: TGTGCCAGCAGCAGCGCTACGACAGGGCGATACACAGATACGCAGTATTTT
V gene: TRBV7-9; clone size: many; CDR3 length: 14; D gene: TRBD1; J gene: TRBJ1-1; CDR3 protein: CASSLDKGADEAFF; CDR3 DNA: TGTGCCAGCAGCTTAGATAAGGGGGCCGATGAAGCTTTCTTT
V gene: TRBV29-1; clone size: few; CDR3 length: 12; D gene: -; J gene: TRBJ2-7; CDR3 protein: CSVVGLRGEQYF; CDR3 DNA: TGCAGCGTTGTAGGATTGAGGGGCGAGCAGTACTTC
V gene: TRBV28; clone size: -; CDR3 length: 17; D gene: TRBD1; J gene: TRBJ1-5; CDR3 protein: CASSIQARTGVGQPQHF; CDR3 DNA: TGTGCCAGCAGCATACAAGCAAGGACAGGAGTCGGACAGCCCCAGCATTTT
V gene: TRBV10-2; clone size: few; CDR3 length: 16; D gene: -; J gene: TRBJ2-3; CDR3 protein: CASSPPGGAATDTQYF; CDR3 DNA: TGCGCCAGCAGTCCCCCGGGCGGGGCCGCGACAGATACGCAGTATTTT
V gene: TRBV5-1; clone size: few; CDR3 length: 16; D gene: TRBD1; J gene: TRBJ2-7; CDR3 protein: CASSLNIGTDLYEQYF; CDR3 DNA: TGCGCCAGCAGCTTGAATATTGGGACAGACCTCTACGAGCAGTACTTC
V gene: TRBV5-5; clone size: -; CDR3 length: 15; D gene: -; J gene: TRBJ1-3; CDR3 protein: CASSLGQSSGNTIYF; CDR3 DNA: TGTGCCAGCAGCTTGGGGCAGAGCTCTGGAAACACCATATATTTT
V gene: TRBV7-2; clone size: many; CDR3 length: 15; D gene: -; J gene: TRBJ2-1; CDR3 protein: CASSFGRLTYNEQFF; CDR3 DNA: TGTGCCAGCAGCTTCGGGAGATTAACCTACAATGAGCAGTTCTTC